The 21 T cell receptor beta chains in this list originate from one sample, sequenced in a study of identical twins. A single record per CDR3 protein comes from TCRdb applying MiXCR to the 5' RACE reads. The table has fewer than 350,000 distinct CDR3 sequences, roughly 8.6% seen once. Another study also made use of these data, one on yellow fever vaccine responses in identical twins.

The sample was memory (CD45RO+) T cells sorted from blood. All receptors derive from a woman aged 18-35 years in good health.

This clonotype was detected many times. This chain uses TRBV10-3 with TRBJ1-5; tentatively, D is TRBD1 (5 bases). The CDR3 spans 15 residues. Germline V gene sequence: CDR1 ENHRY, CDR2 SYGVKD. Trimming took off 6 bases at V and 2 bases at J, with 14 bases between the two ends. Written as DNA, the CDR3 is TGTGCCATCAGCGAGCGGGGGATCGGCAATCAGCCCCAGCATTTT. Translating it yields CAISERGIGNQPQHF.

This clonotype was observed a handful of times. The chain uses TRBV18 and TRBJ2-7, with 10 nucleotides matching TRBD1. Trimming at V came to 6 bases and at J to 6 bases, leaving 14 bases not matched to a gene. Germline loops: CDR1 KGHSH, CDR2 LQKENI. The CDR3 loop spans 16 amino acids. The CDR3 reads CASSVFAGTGDLEQYF. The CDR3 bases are TGTGCCAGCTCCGTATTCGCCGGGACAGGGGATCTCGAGCAGTACTTC.

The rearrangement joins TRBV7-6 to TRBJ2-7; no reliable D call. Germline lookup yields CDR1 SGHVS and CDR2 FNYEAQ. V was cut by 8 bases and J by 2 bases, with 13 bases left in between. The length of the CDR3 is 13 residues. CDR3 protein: CASETFGTYEQYV. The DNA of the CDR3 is TGTGCCAGCGAAACTTTCGGCACCTACGAGCAGTACGTC.

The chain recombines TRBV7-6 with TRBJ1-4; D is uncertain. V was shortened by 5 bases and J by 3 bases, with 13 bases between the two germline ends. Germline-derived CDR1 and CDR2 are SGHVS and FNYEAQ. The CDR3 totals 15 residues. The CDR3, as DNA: TGTGCCAGCAGCCCCGGTAGAGGGCCTAATGAAAAACTGTTTTTT. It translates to CASSPGRGPNEKLFF.

In DNA, the CDR3 is TGTGCCACCAGTGATTTGCCTCACCGGAGGTTGGAGACCCAGTACTTC. Its protein product is CATSDLPHRRLETQYF. V and J are TRBV24-1 and TRBJ2-5, with D maybe TRBD2 (5 bases). The germline V gene has CDR1 KGHDR and CDR2 SFDVKD. The ends were cut back, 0 bases at V and 5 bases at J, with 15 bases in the middle. CDR3 length: 16 amino acids.

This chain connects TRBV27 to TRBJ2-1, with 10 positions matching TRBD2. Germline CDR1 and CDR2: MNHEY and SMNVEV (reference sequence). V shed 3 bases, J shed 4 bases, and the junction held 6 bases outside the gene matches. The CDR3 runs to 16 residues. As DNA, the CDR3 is TGTGCCAGCAGTTTCTGGACTAGCGGAAGTTACAATGAGCAGTTCTTC. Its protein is CASSFWTSGSYNEQFF.

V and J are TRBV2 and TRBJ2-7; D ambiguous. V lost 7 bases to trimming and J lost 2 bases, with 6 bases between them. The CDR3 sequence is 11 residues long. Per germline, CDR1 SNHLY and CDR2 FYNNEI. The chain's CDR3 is CASTQTYEQYV. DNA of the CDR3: TGTGCCAGCACACAGACCTACGAGCAGTACGTC.

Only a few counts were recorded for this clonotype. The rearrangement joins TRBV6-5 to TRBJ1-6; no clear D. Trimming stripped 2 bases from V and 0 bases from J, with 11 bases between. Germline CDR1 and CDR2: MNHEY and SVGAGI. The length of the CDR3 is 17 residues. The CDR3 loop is CASSYDKQSSYNSPLHF. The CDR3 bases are TGTGCCAGCAGTTACGATAAGCAGAGCTCCTATAATTCACCCCTCCACTTT.

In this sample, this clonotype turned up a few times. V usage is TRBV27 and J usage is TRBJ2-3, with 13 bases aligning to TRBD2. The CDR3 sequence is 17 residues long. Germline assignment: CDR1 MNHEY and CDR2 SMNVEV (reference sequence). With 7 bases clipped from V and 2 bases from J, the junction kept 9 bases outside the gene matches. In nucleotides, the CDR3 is TGTGCCAGCAAAGTTCCGGGACTAGCGGGACTCACAGATACGCAGTATTTT. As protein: CASKVPGLAGLTDTQYF.

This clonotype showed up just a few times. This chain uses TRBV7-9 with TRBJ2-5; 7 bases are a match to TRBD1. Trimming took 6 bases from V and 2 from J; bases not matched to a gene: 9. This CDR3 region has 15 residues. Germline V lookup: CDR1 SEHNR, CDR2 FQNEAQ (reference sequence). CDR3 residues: CASRHDRVGQETQYF. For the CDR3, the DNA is TGTGCCAGCAGGCACGACAGGGTAGGGCAAGAGACCCAGTACTTC.

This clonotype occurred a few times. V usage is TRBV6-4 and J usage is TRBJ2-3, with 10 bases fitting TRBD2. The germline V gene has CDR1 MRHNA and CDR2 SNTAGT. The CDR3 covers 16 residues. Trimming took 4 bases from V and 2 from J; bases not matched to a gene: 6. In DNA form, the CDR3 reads TGTGCCAGCAGTGCAGATAGCGGGGGGCCCACAGATACGCAGTATTTT. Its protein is CASSADSGGPTDTQYF.

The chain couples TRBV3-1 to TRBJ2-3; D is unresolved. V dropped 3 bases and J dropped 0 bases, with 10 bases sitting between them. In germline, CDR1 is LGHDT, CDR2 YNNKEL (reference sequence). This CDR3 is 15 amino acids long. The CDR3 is CASSHLTFSTDTQYF. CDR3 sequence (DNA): TGTGCCAGCAGCCACTTGACCTTTAGCACAGATACGCAGTATTTT.

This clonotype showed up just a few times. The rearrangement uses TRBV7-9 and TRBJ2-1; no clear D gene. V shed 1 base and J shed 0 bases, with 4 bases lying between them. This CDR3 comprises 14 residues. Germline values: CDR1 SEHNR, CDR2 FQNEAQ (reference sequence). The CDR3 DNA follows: TGTGCCAGCAGCTTAGATGACTCCTACAATGAGCAGTTCTTC. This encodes CASSLDDSYNEQFF.

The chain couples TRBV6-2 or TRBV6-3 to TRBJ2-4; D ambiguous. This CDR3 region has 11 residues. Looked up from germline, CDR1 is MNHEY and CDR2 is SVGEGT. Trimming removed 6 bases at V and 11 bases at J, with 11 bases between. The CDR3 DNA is TGTGCCAGCAGCTCCCCCGGCGTTCAGTACTTC. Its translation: CASSSPGVQYF.

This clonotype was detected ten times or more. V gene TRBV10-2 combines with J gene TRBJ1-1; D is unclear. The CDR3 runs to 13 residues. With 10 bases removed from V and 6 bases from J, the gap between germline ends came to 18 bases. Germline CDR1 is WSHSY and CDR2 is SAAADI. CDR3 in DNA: TGCGCCACCTCCGAGAGGGTCGTGCCTGAAGCTTTCTTT. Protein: CATSERVVPEAFF.

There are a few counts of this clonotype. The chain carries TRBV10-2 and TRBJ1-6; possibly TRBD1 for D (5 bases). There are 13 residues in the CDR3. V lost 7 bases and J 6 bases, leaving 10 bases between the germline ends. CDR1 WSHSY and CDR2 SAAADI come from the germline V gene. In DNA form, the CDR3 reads TGCGCCAGCACGGCGGGGGTTAATTCACCCCTCCACTTT. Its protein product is CASTAGVNSPLHF.

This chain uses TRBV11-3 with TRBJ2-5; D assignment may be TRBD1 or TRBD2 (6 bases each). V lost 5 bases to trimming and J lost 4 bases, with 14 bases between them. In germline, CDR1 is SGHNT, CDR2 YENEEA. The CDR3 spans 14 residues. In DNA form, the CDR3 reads TGTGCCAGCAGCCCCAACGGAGGGGGAGAGACCCAGTACTTC. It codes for CASSPNGGGETQYF.

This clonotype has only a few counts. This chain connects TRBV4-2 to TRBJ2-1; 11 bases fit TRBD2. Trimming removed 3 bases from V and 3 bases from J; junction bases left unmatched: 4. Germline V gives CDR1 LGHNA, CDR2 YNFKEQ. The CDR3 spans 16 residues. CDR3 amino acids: CASSHGLAGLYNEQFF. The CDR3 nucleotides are TGTGCCAGCAGCCATGGACTAGCGGGCCTCTACAATGAGCAGTTCTTC.

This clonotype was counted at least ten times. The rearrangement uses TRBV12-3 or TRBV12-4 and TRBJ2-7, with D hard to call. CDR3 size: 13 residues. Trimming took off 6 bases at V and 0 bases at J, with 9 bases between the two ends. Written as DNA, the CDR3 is TGTGCCAGCAGCCGTCCTGGCTCCTACGAGCAGTACTTC. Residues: CASSRPGSYEQYF.

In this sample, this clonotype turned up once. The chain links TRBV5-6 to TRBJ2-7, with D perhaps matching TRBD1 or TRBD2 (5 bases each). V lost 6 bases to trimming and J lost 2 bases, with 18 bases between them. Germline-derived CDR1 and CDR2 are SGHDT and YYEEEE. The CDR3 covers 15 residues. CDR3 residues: CASTPFGTDPYEQYF. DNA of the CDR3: TGTGCCAGCACTCCCTTCGGGACCGACCCCTACGAGCAGTACTTC.

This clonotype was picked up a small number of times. Here the CDR3 reads CASSLGQGAHYGYTF. CDR3 coding DNA: TGTGCCAGCAGCTTAGGCCAGGGGGCCCACTATGGCTACACCTTC. This chain links TRBV5-5 with TRBJ1-2, with 8 bases identical to TRBD1. Germline V gene sequence: CDR1 SGHKS, CDR2 YYEKEE (reference sequence). J lost 3 bases, V lost 2 bases, and 6 bases had no gene match. CDR3 length equals 15 residues.